What follows are 32 T cell receptor beta chains derived from one specimen sequenced in a study of cytomegalovirus exposure and HLA in healthy donors. Profiling relied on immunoSEQ multiplex PCR, and the TCRdb table lists in-frame clones only, not all of them. Here the sample spans over 150,000 clones, about 90% being singletons. The sample consisted of PBMCs. These receptors were collected from a woman aged 18 to 35 in good health and CMV-seropositive.

This clone has just one count. This chain joins TRBV2 and TRBJ1-4; 7 nucleotides agree with TRBD1. Trimming at V came to 5 bases and at J to 8 bases, leaving 17 bases not matched to a gene. Germline lookup yields CDR1 SNHLY and CDR2 FYNNEI. CDR3 length equals 17 residues. The CDR3: CASSIDREVSDTEKLFF. The CDR3 region has the DNA TGTGCCAGCAGTATAGACAGGGAAGTGTCTGATACGGAAAAACTGTTTTTT. The variable domain in full, completed from reference TRBV2 and TRBJ1-4, reads EPEVTQTPSHQVTQMGQEVILRCVPISNHLYFYWYRQILGQKVEFLVSFYNNEISEKSEIFDDQFSVERPDGSNFTLKIRSTKLEDSAMYFCASSIDREVSDTEKLFFGSGTQLSVL.

The chain has TRBV10-3 and TRBJ2-7; 10 bases match TRBD1. Germline values: CDR1 ENHRY, CDR2 SYGVKD. This CDR3 spans 14 amino acids. V was pared by 4 bases and J by 7 bases, with 7 bases of the junction left unmatched. The CDR3 loop reads CAISVNRDRGEQYF. CDR3 nucleotide sequence: TGTGCCATCAGTGTAAACCGGGACAGGGGTGAGCAGTACTTC.

The rearrangement links TRBV2 to TRBJ2-5; D is uncertain. TRBJ2-7 matches the DNA end more closely, so the J call is doubtful. The germline V gene encodes CDR1 SNHLY and CDR2 FYNNEI. The length of the CDR3 is 13 residues. The CDR3 sequence is CASHSQPPLEQYF. DNA of the CDR3: TGTGCCAGCCACAGTCAGCCCCCTCTCGAGCAGTACTTC.

This clone turned up a few times. V gene TRBV7-6 combines with J gene TRBJ2-7; TRBD1 agrees at 10 bases. Germline assignment: CDR1 SGHVS and CDR2 FNYEAQ. CDR3 size: 13 residues. With 5 bases clipped from V and 5 bases from J, the junction kept 3 bases outside the gene matches. The CDR3 DNA reads TGTGCCAGCAGCCGGGGACAGGGGAACGAGCAGTACTTC. Translated: CASSRGQGNEQYF.

V gene TRBV4-1 combines with J gene TRBJ1-2; TRBD1 matches 10 bases. V was clipped by 2 bases and J by 3 bases; unmatched bases: 6. From germline, CDR1 is MGHRA and CDR2 YSYEKL. This CDR3 has 16 amino acids. The CDR3 nucleotides read TGCGCCAGCAGCCAACTTGACAGGGGGCTTGACTATGGCTACACCTTC. Its protein is CASSQLDRGLDYGYTF.

The V and J genes are TRBV7-6 and TRBJ2-7; D is perhaps TRBD1 (5 bases). Trimming pared 5 bases from V and 2 bases from J, leaving 19 bases between. The CDR3 loop spans 16 amino acids. Per germline, CDR1 SGHVS and CDR2 FNYEAQ. The CDR3 region is CASSPRTLQTTYEQYF. The CDR3, as DNA: TGTGCCAGCAGCCCCCGGACACTCCAAACCACCTACGAGCAGTACTTC. The variable domain in full, completed from reference TRBV7-6 and TRBJ2-7, reads GAGVSQSPRYKVTKRGQDVALRCDPISGHVSLYWYRQALGQGPEFLTYFNYEAQQDKSGLPNDRFSAERPEGSISTLTIQRTEQRDSAMYRCASSPRTLQTTYEQYFGPGTRLTVT.

This clone was picked up one time. The CDR3 sequence: CASSLEAAGETQYF. In DNA form, the CDR3 reads TGCGCCAGCAGCTTGGAGGCCGCGGGGGAGACCCAGTACTTC. J is TRBJ2-5 and V is TRBV5-1; tentatively, D is TRBD2 (6 bases). Germline CDR1 reads SGHRS; CDR2 reads YFSETQ. V was cut by 0 bases and J by 5 bases, with 11 bases left in between. CDR3 length: 14 amino acids.

The chain carries TRBV21-1 and TRBJ2-2; TRBD1, as called in the table, went unchecked against the DNA. TRBV21-1 corresponds to a pseudogene. The CDR3 consists of 14 residues. The CDR3 sequence: CASTEQGLDGELFF. The DNA for the CDR3 is TGTGCCAGCACCGAACAGGGTCTCGATGGGGAGCTGTTTTTT.

The gene calls are TRBV6-5 and TRBJ2-3; 10 bases are shared with TRBD1. The CDR3 runs to 15 residues. Germline CDR1 and CDR2: MNHEY and SVGAGI. J lost 4 bases, V lost 2 bases, and 3 bases had no gene match. The CDR3 DNA reads as TGTGCCAGCAGTTACGGACAGGGGGTGGCAGATACGCAGTATTTT. This codes for CASSYGQGVADTQYF.

The chain combines TRBV4-3 with TRBJ2-2; 8 nucleotides align to TRBD2. Losses at the gene ends were 0 bases for V and 8 bases for J; bases not matched to a gene: 11. Germline-derived CDR1 and CDR2 are LGHNA and YSLEER. CDR3 length: 17 amino acids. This CDR3 is CASSQDGTSPFHGELFF. In nucleotides, the CDR3 is TGCGCCAGCAGCCAAGACGGGACTAGTCCCTTCCATGGGGAGCTGTTTTTT.

The chain has TRBV19 and TRBJ1-5; D may be TRBD1 (6 bases). Trimming removed 6 bases at V and 3 bases at J, with 18 bases between. Germline V lookup: CDR1 LNHDA, CDR2 SQIVND (reference sequence). The CDR3 sequence is 16 residues long. DNA for the CDR3: TGTGCCAGTAGCGCCCTGGACAGACGACTCAATCAGCCCCAGCATTTT. It codes for CASSALDRRLNQPQHF.

V is TRBV6-4 and J is TRBJ2-3, with 9 bases that match TRBD2. V lost 6 bases to trimming and J lost 6 bases; unmatched junction nucleotides: 13. The CDR3 spans 16 residues. Germline CDR1 and CDR2: MRHNA and SNTAGT. As DNA, the CDR3 is TGTGCCAGCAGCCCCTCGGGGATAGCGGGAGCGGATACGCAGTATTTT. This codes for CASSPSGIAGADTQYF.

A note on this clone: The same CDR3 arises from other DNA sequences in this sample as well. V gene TRBV6-5 combines with J gene TRBJ2-7; 8 nucleotides align to TRBD1. CDR1 MNHEY and CDR2 SVGAGI come from the germline V gene. The ends lost 5 bases at V and 5 bases at J; junction bases unmatched: 5. This CDR3 is built from 13 residues. The CDR3 sequence: CASSHRTGNEQYF. CDR3 in DNA: TGTGCCAGCAGTCACCGGACAGGGAACGAGCAGTACTTC.

CDR3 in DNA: TGTGCCAGCAGCGTTGACTCCTCCGCCCGCGAGCAGTTCTTC. Encoded protein: CASSVDSSAREQFF. This chain links TRBV7-3 with TRBJ2-1; D remains unclear. Germline V gene data show CDR1 as SGHTA and CDR2 as FQGTGA. The CDR3 has 14 amino acids. V lost 5 bases, J lost 10 bases, and 18 bases lay in between.

This chain links TRBV4-3 with TRBJ2-7; D may be TRBD2 (5 bases). The germline CDR1 and CDR2 sequences are LGHNA and YSLEER. V was trimmed by 1 base and J by 6 bases, leaving 10 bases between them. This CDR3 region has 13 residues. DNA of the CDR3: TGCGCCAGCAGCCAAGCCGGGGTAGCCGAGCAGTACTTC. Protein sequence: CASSQAGVAEQYF.

In its sample, this clone was seen once. The J gene is TRBJ2-7, the V gene TRBV5-5, with TRBD1 matching 9 bases. V lost 0 bases to trimming and J lost 2 bases; unmatched junction nucleotides: 3. Per the germline V gene, CDR1 is SGHKS and CDR2 is YYEKEE (reference sequence). The CDR3 has 15 amino acids. The CDR3 region is CASSLDRGRPYEQYF. In DNA form, the CDR3 reads TGTGCCAGCAGCTTGGACAGGGGGCGGCCCTACGAGCAGTACTTC.

V usage is TRBV4-3 and J usage is TRBJ1-2; D is unclear. Germline V gives CDR1 LGHNA, CDR2 YSLEER. The length of the CDR3 is 12 residues. V dropped 0 bases and J dropped 9 bases, with 8 bases sitting between them. The CDR3 sequence is CASSQDLGSYTF. The CDR3 DNA is TGCGCCAGCAGCCAAGATCTCGGGAGCTACACCTTC.

V and J are TRBV6-5 and TRBJ1-2; D is undetermined. This CDR3 has 12 residues. Trimming stripped 6 bases from V and 4 bases from J, with 9 bases between. The germline gives CDR1 MNHEY, CDR2 SVGAGI. Written as DNA, the CDR3 is TGTGCCAGCAGCGGGAGTACCTATGGCTACACCTTC. This codes for CASSGSTYGYTF.

The chain combines TRBV6-1 with TRBJ1-1; D is possibly TRBD1 (6 bases). V dropped 5 bases and J dropped 6 bases, with 16 bases sitting between them. The CDR3 extends over 14 amino acids. The germline gives CDR1 MNHNS, CDR2 SASEGT. This CDR3 is CASSLGAPGAEAFF. CDR3 nucleotide sequence: TGTGCCAGCAGTTTGGGGGCGCCTGGCGCTGAAGCTTTCTTT.

The chain recombines TRBV7-9 with TRBJ2-7; TRBD2 is a possible D gene (5 bases). CDR3 length equals 17 residues. The germline V gene encodes CDR1 SEHNR and CDR2 FQNEAQ (reference sequence). Trimming took off 0 bases at V and 3 bases at J, with 18 bases between the two ends. The CDR3 spells CASSLALSADGDYEQYF. DNA for the CDR3: TGTGCCAGCAGCTTAGCGTTATCAGCGGACGGGGACTACGAGCAGTACTTC.

This rearrangement joins TRBV7-2 to TRBJ1-3; a possible D gene is TRBD1 (6 bases). V dropped 5 bases and J dropped 3 bases, with 20 bases sitting between them. This CDR3 comprises 17 residues. Germline values: CDR1 SGHTA, CDR2 FQGNSA. The CDR3 coding sequence is TGTGCCAGCAGCACCCGGGCGACAGGAATTGTTGGAAACACCATATATTTT. Its translation: CASSTRATGIVGNTIYF.

The chain is built from TRBV5-4 and TRBJ2-2, with 7 bases identical to TRBD2. The V gene end was trimmed by 2 bases and the J gene end by 2 bases; junction bases not matched to a gene: 9. The CDR3 length is 17 residues. Germline V gives CDR1 SGHNT, CDR2 YYREEE (reference sequence). CDR3 amino acids: CASSLPPASGNTGELFF. The CDR3 nucleotides are TGTGCCAGCAGCTTACCCCCGGCTAGCGGCAACACCGGGGAGCTGTTTTTT.

The rearrangement joins TRBV11-2 to TRBJ2-1, with TRBD2 as a possible D gene (5 bases). V lost 5 bases and J lost 0, with 8 bases in between. The CDR3 covers 14 residues. Germline V gives CDR1 SGHAT, CDR2 FQNNGV. The CDR3 here is CASSPSPSYNEQFF. The CDR3 DNA is TGTGCCAGCAGCCCTAGCCCCTCCTACAATGAGCAGTTCTTC. Supplemented by reference TRBV11-2 and TRBJ2-1, the full variable domain reads EAGVAQSPRYKIIEKRQSVAFWCNPISGHATLYWYQQILGQGPKLLIQFQNNGVVDDSQLPKDRFSAERLKGVDSTLKIQPAKLEDSAVYLCASSPSPSYNEQFFGPGTRLTVL.

This clone was recorded only once. V is TRBV6-5 and J is TRBJ2-1, with D maybe TRBD1 (5 bases). The CDR3 covers 14 residues. Trimming shortened V by 11 bases and J by 7 bases, and 21 bases separated the two germline ends. Germline values: CDR1 MNHEY, CDR2 SVGAGI. CDR3 region: CAAGDPGLGNEQFF. The CDR3 nucleotides read TGTGCCGCAGGAGATCCAGGGCTGGGGAATGAGCAGTTCTTC.

A few counts support this clone. CDR3 sequence: CASSGTGTGFSPLHF. CDR3 sequence (DNA): TGTGCCAGCAGTGGGACCGGGACAGGGTTCTCACCCCTCCACTTT. The chain combines TRBV6-1 with TRBJ1-6; 9 bases match TRBD1. V shed 4 bases, J shed 10 bases, and the junction held 8 bases outside the gene matches. Germline V CDR1 and CDR2: MNHNS, SASEGT. The CDR3 runs to 15 residues.

The chain combines TRBV6-1 with TRBJ1-2; TRBD1 is a possible D gene (6 bases). Between the trimmed V and J ends, which lost 1 base and 2 bases, there was a span of 17 bases. Germline V gives CDR1 MNHNS, CDR2 SASEGT. The CDR3 runs 17 residues. The CDR3 reads CASSEVQGPNVNYGYTF. The CDR3 DNA follows: TGTGCCAGCAGTGAAGTCCAGGGGCCTAACGTAAACTATGGCTACACCTTC.

In its sample, this clone was seen once. The genes are TRBV5-4 and TRBJ1-3; D may be TRBD1 (5 bases). Germline V lookup: CDR1 SGHNT, CDR2 YYREEE (reference sequence). V lost 5 bases to trimming and J lost 2 bases, with 17 bases between them. CDR3 size: 16 residues. The CDR3 reads CASSLSGLLAGNTIYF. CDR3 bases: TGTGCCAGCAGTTTATCGGGACTACTTGCTGGAAACACCATATATTTT.

This clone was found a few times. The chain is built from TRBV2 and TRBJ1-2, with TRBD1 matching 7 bases. V was pared by 3 bases and J by 7 bases, with 2 bases of the junction left unmatched. The CDR3 contains 12 residues. Germline CDR1 SNHLY, CDR2 FYNNEI. Here the CDR3 DNA reads TGTGCCAGCAGTGAGGCAGGGGGTGGCTACACCTTC. It is translated as CASSEAGGGYTF.

The chain couples TRBV6-5 to TRBJ1-2; TRBD1 aligns across 8 bases. CDR1 is MNHEY, CDR2 SVGAGI, per germline. Trimming took 2 bases from V and 4 from J; bases not matched to a gene: 6. This CDR3 region has 15 residues. CDR3 residues: CASSYGTGPSYGYTF. CDR3 sequence (DNA): TGTGCCAGCAGTTACGGGACAGGACCGTCCTATGGCTACACCTTC.

This clone was counted a single time. The chain employs TRBV27 and TRBJ2-1, with a tentative D call TRBD1 (6 bases). CDR1 is MNHEY, CDR2 SMNVEV, per germline (reference sequence). The CDR3 is 16 amino acids. The V gene lost 2 bases and the J gene lost 0 bases, with 11 bases spanning the gap. The CDR3 loop reads CASSLDFRGSYNEQFF. The CDR3 DNA reads as TGTGCCAGCAGTTTAGATTTCAGGGGCTCCTACAATGAGCAGTTCTTC.

This chain links TRBV5-4 with TRBJ2-7; D might be TRBD1 (6 bases). V lost 4 bases to trimming and J lost 0 bases, with 14 bases between them. The CDR3 loop spans 15 amino acids. Germline V lookup: CDR1 SGHNT, CDR2 YYREEE (reference sequence). The CDR3 loop is CASSPPGASSYEQYF. CDR3 DNA sequence: TGTGCCAGCAGCCCCCCAGGGGCCAGCTCCTACGAGCAGTACTTC.

V usage is TRBV15 and J usage is TRBJ2-1, with TRBD2 as a possible D gene (7 bases). CDR1 is LNHNV and CDR2 is YYDKDF in the germline V gene (reference sequence). V lost 3 bases and J 7 bases, leaving 13 bases between the germline ends. The CDR3 sequence is 14 residues long. The CDR3 spells CATSRGGAGNEQFF. The CDR3 DNA reads as TGTGCCACCAGCAGGGGGGGGGCAGGGAATGAGCAGTTCTTC.